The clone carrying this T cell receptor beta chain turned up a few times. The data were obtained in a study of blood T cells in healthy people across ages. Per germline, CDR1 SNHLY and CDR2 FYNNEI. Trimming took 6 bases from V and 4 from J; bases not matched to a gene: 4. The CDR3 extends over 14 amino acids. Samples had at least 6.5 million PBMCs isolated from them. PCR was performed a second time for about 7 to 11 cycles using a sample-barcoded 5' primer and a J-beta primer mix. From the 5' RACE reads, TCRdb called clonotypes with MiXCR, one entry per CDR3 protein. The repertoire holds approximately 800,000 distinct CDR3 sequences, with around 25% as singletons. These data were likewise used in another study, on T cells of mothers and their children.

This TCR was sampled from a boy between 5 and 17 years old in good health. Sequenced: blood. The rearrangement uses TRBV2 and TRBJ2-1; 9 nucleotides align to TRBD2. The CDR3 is CASRETSGYNEQFF. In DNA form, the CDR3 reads TGTGCCAGCAGGGAGACTAGCGGATACAATGAGCAGTTCTTC. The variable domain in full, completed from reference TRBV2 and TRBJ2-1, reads EPEVTQTPSHQVTQMGQEVILRCVPISNHLYFYWYRQILGQKVEFLVSFYNNEISEKSEIFDDQFSVERPDGSNFTLKIRSTKLEDSAMYFCASRETSGYNEQFFGPGTRLTVL.